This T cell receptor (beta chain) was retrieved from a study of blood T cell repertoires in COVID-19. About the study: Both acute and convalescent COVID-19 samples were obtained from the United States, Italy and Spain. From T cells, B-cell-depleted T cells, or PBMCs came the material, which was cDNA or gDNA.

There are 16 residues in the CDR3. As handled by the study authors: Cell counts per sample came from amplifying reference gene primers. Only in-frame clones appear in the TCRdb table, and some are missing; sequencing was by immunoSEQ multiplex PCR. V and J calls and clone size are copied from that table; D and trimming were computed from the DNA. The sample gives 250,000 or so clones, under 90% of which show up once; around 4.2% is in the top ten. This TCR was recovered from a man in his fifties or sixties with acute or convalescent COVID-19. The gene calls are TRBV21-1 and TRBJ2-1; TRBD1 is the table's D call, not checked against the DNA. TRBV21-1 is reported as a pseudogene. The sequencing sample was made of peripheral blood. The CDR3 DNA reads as TGTGCCAGCAGCGCGGACAGGGCTAGGGGAAACAATGAGCAGTTCTTC. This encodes CASSADRARGNNEQFF.